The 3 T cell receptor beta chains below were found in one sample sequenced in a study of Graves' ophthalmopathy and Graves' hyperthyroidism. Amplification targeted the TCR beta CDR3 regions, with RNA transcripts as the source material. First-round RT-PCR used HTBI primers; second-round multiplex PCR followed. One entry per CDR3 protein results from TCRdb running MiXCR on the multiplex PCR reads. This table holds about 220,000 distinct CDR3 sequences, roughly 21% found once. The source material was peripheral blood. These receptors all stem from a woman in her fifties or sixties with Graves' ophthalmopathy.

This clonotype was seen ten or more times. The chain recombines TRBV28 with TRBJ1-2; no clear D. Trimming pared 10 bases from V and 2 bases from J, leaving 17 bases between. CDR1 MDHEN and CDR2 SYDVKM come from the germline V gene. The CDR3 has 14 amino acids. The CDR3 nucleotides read TGTGCCACCATACGGGTGGGAGCGAACTATGGCTACACCTTC. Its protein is CATIRVGANYGYTF.

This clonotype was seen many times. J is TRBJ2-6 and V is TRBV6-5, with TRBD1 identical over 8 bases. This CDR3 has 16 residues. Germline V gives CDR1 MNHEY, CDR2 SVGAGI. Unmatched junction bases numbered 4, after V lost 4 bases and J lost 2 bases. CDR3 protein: CASSSPGGAGANVLTF. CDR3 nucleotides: TGTGCCAGCAGTTCACCAGGGGGCGCTGGGGCCAACGTCCTGACTTTC.

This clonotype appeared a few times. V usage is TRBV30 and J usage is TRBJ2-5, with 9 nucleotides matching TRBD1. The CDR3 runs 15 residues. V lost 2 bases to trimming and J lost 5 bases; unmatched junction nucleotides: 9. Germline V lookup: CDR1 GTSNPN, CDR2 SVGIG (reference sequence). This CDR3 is CAWSRSGQGWETQYF. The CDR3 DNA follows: TGTGCCTGGAGTAGATCGGGACAGGGTTGGGAGACCCAGTACTTC.